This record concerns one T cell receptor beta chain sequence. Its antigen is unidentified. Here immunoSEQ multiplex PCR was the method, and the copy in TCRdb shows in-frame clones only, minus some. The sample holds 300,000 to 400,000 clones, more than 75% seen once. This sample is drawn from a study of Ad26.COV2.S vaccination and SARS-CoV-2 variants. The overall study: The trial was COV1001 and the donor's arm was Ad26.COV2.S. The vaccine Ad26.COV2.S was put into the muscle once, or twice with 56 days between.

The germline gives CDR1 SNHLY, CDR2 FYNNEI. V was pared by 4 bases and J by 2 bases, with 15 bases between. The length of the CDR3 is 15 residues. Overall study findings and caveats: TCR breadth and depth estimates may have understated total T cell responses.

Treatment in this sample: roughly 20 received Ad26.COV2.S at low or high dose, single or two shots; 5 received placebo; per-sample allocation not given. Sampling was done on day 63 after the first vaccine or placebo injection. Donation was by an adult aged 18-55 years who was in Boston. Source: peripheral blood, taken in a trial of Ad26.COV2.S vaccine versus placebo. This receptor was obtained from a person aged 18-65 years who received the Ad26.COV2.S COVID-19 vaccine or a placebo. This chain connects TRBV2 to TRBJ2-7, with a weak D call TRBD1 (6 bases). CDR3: CASSGPARQAYEQYF. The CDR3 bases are TGTGCCAGCAGTGGTCCGGCCAGACAGGCCTACGAGCAGTACTTC.